This T cell receptor (beta chain) was sequenced for a study of T cell responses to AZD1222 COVID-19 vaccine. Findings and limits, study-wide: Reports indicate that nearly half of spike-specific TCRs are directed at unmutated variant regions. Clonal diversity was possibly underestimated, and the donors were mostly white British, with more females.

A remark on this clone: Its specificity is not known.

Germline CDR1 and CDR2: SGHTA and FQGNSA. With V trimmed by 5 bases and J by 3 bases, 5 bases remained unmatched. The CDR3 is 17 amino acids. Profiled with immunoSEQ multiplex PCR; TCRdb holds only in-frame clones, not every one. The sample lists 120,000 or so clones; about 93% were seen once. The sample in question was peripheral blood, obtained 28 days after the second AZD1222 dose. V gene TRBV7-2 combines with J gene TRBJ2-6, with TRBD2 matching over 12 bases. This TCR came from an adult who received the AZD1222 COVID-19 vaccine. The CDR3 loop reads CASSPRLAGVGANVLTF. CDR3 DNA: TGTGCCAGCAGCCCTCGACTAGCGGGAGTTGGGGCCAACGTCCTGACTTTC.